This T cell receptor (beta chain) is from a study of post-analysis software for immune sequencing data. This clonotype was recorded at least ten times. The antigen is not known. General study points: In patients, about 5 TRBV segments were more frequent than in controls, with TRBV5-6, TRBV5-1 and TRBV20-1 among them. Normalized Chao1 diversity in multiple sclerosis patients fell significantly below that of controls.

The germline V gene has CDR1 DFQATT and CDR2 SNEGSKA (reference sequence). V gave up 0 bases and J gave up 2 bases, with 11 bases separating them. CDR3 size: 15 residues. TCR beta libraries were prepared from cDNA with unique molecular identifiers. One entry per CDR3 protein results from TCRdb running MiXCR on the PCR reads. Among approximately 260,000 distinct CDR3 sequences listed, 35% to 40% were seen once. The genes are TRBV20-1 and TRBJ1-5; D remains unclear. The sample comprised blood. This clonotype originated in a girl aged 10 to 17 with multiple sclerosis. The CDR3 is CSARDQQAGNQPQHF. The CDR3, as DNA: TGCAGTGCTAGAGATCAGCAGGCTGGCAATCAGCCCCAGCATTTT.